This TCR beta chain stems from a study of cytomegalovirus exposure and HLA in healthy donors. On the study more broadly: Inside one of the first data releases sat tens of millions of unique TCRs taken from HLA-typed donors.

Study observations and caveats: The authors listed 150 to 200 TCR beta chains as cytomegalovirus-associated.

This PCR relied on a set of 60 Vbeta primers and 13 Jbeta primers. This table comes from immunoSEQ multiplex PCR, and its TCRdb copy is limited to in-frame clones, with some not included. The sample carries approximately 170,000 clones, 75% to 90% recorded once. Comments on this clone: As yet, its antigen is unknown.

This CDR3 has 11 residues. The V gene's germline CDR1 is LNHDA and CDR2 SQIVND (reference sequence). With 8 bases clipped from V and 8 bases from J, the junction kept 2 bases outside the gene matches. The specimen was PBMCs. The TCR comes from a boy aged 2 to 9 in good health and CMV-seronegative. This sequence joins TRBV19 and TRBJ2-1; 8 nucleotides match TRBD2. CDR3 sequence (DNA): TGTGCCAGTCGGGGGGGGTATGAGCAGTTCTTC. It translates to CASRGGYEQFF.